The subject of this entry is one T cell receptor (beta chain). This table comes from immunoSEQ multiplex PCR, and its TCRdb copy is limited to in-frame clones, with some not included. This table holds 23,000 or so clones, around four fifths found once. The sample originates from a study of T cells in tumors after PD-1 blockade. Study-level background: Daily vismodegib 150 mg continued in a subset of anti-PD-1-treated patients. Mean per blood sample: some 100,000 templates (roughly 21,000-270,000), approximately 40,000 unique clonotypes.

V trimming: 3 bases; J trimming: 5 bases; junction bases outside the gene matches: 11. CDR3 length: 17 residues. Looked up from germline, CDR1 is SEHNR and CDR2 is FQNEAQ (reference sequence). Genomic DNA template from tumor biopsies or peripheral blood, roughly 616 ng to 6,004 ng input. This TCR came from a human donor with basal cell carcinoma. The material was PBMCs, obtained after anti-PD-1 treatment. The gene calls are TRBV7-9 and TRBJ2-2; 8 nucleotides match TRBD2. CDR3 sequence (DNA): TGTGCCAGCAGCTTGTGGAGCGGGGGCCTGAGTACCGGGGAGCTGTTTTTT. Translated: CASSLWSGGLSTGELFF.